The 28 T cell receptor beta chains below all came from one sample that was sequenced in a study of T cells after yellow fever vaccination. TCRdb called the 5' RACE reads again in MiXCR, with one record for every CDR3 protein. The data show approximately 300,000 distinct CDR3 sequences, more than 8.5% seen once. The material sequenced was PBMCs, taken on the day of the first yellow fever vaccination. The receptors originated from a young man who received the YFV17D yellow fever vaccine.

This clonotype turned up a few times. V and J are TRBV7-2 and TRBJ2-5; no firm D call. CDR3 size: 15 residues. Germline CDR1 reads SGHTA; CDR2 reads FQGNSA. V was pared by 5 bases and J by 5 bases, with 18 bases between. The CDR3 is CASSPLQRFRETQYF. As DNA, the CDR3 is TGTGCCAGCAGCCCCCTCCAGAGGTTCAGGGAGACCCAGTACTTC.

This clonotype was detected a few times. The V gene is TRBV7-8, the J gene TRBJ2-3; 9 bases match TRBD1. The CDR3 is 19 amino acids. The V gene's germline CDR1 is SGHVS and CDR2 FQNEAQ. J gave up 0 bases and V 5 bases, and 15 bases lay outside the gene matches. The CDR3 loop is CASSPNQGQGEPSTDTQYF. CDR3 bases: TGTGCCAGCAGCCCCAACCAGGGACAGGGTGAACCTAGCACAGATACGCAGTATTTT.

The genes are TRBV3-1 and TRBJ1-2, with TRBD1 matching 8 bases. The J segment lost 8 bases and the V segment lost 0 bases, leaving 2 bases of the junction unmatched. The germline gives CDR1 LGHDT, CDR2 YNNKEL (reference sequence). CDR3 length: 13 residues. Written as DNA, the CDR3 is TGTGCCAGCAGCCAAGATACAGGGGGAGGCTACACCTTC. Protein sequence: CASSQDTGGGYTF.

V and J are TRBV5-1 and TRBJ2-4, with TRBD1 matching 9 bases. This CDR3 contains 14 residues. The junction had 1 base not matched to a gene; V was cut back by 0 bases and J by 6 bases. CDR1 is SGHRS and CDR2 is YFSETQ in the germline V gene. The CDR3 is CASSLAQGANIQYF. The CDR3 DNA is TGCGCCAGCAGCTTGGCACAGGGGGCAAACATTCAGTACTTC.

This clonotype was detected a few times. The rearrangement links TRBV12-3 or TRBV12-4 to TRBJ2-2, with TRBD1 matching over 10 bases. This CDR3 contains 15 residues. The V gene end was trimmed by 5 bases and the J gene end by 5 bases; junction bases not matched to a gene: 5. The CDR3 DNA reads TGTGCCAGCAGTCAGGGACAGGGGAAGACCGGGGAGCTGTTTTTT. As protein: CASSQGQGKTGELFF.

This clonotype was seen only a few times. This chain joins TRBV9 and TRBJ2-3; D not certain. Germline V gives CDR1 SGDLS, CDR2 YYNGEE. This CDR3 is 14 amino acids long. V was clipped by 0 bases and J by 4 bases, with 9 bases between them. The CDR3, as DNA: TGTGCCAGCAGCGTAGAAGATTTGTCAGATACGCAGTATTTT. Its protein product is CASSVEDLSDTQYF. Filled out from reference TRBV9 and TRBJ2-3, the complete variable domain reads DSGVTQTPKHLITATGQRVTLRCSPRSGDLSVYWYQQSLDQGLQFLIQYYNGEERAKGNILERFSAQQFPDLHSELNLSSLELGDSALYFCASSVEDLSDTQYFGPGTRLTVL.

Only a few counts were recorded for this clonotype. This rearrangement joins TRBV9 to TRBJ2-4, with TRBD1 matching 7 bases. Losses at the gene ends were 2 bases for V and 6 bases for J; bases not matched to a gene: 8. The CDR3 has 15 amino acids. Germline CDR1 is SGDLS and CDR2 is YYNGEE. The CDR3 nucleotides are TGTGCCAGCAGCGTCACAGGGGCCCCTGGAAACATTCAGTACTTC. This gives the protein CASSVTGAPGNIQYF.

The gene calls are TRBV7-2 and TRBJ2-6, with a possible D match to TRBD1 (5 bases). The V end was cut by 5 bases, the J end by 0 bases, with 11 bases between. The CDR3 covers 16 residues. Germline V lookup: CDR1 SGHTA, CDR2 FQGNSA. CDR3 sequence (DNA): TGTGCCAGCAGCCTAAGACAGCACTCTGGGGCCAACGTCCTGACTTTC. Its translation is CASSLRQHSGANVLTF.

This clonotype has only a few counts. The chain employs TRBV4-2 and TRBJ2-1, with D possibly TRBD1 on 6 matching bases. V was trimmed by 5 bases and J by 8 bases, leaving 13 bases between them. Germline-derived CDR1 and CDR2 are LGHNA and YNFKEQ. The CDR3 consists of 13 residues. The CDR3: CASSLKQGDEQFF. The CDR3 nucleotides are TGTGCCAGCAGCTTAAAACAGGGCGATGAGCAGTTCTTC.

This clonotype was observed at least ten times. The J gene is TRBJ1-1, the V gene TRBV18; D not resolved. Trimming took off 2 bases at V and 5 bases at J, with 6 bases between the two ends. The CDR3 is 12 amino acids. Germline V gene lookup returns CDR1 KGHSH and CDR2 LQKENI. Here the CDR3 reads CASSPGVTEAFF. The DNA for the CDR3 is TGTGCCAGCTCACCAGGAGTTACTGAAGCTTTCTTT.

This clonotype was found once. The V call is TRBV11-1, the J call TRBJ2-1; the D call may be TRBD1 or TRBD2 (5 bases each). This CDR3 comprises 20 residues. Germline V gives CDR1 SGHAT, CDR2 FQDESV (reference sequence). The germline V and J ends were trimmed by 2 bases and 3 bases, with 26 bases remaining between them. Here the CDR3 DNA reads TGTGCCAGCAGCTTATCCCCAGGGAAACGGGGTTCTACAGTCTACAATGAGCAGTTCTTC. Its translation is CASSLSPGKRGSTVYNEQFF. Filled out from reference TRBV11-1 and TRBJ2-1, the complete variable domain reads EAEVAQSPRYKITEKSQAVAFWCDPISGHATLYWYRQILGQGPELLVQFQDESVVDDSQLPKDRFSAERLKGVDSTLKIQPAELGDSAMYLCASSLSPGKRGSTVYNEQFFGPGTRLTVL.

The table lists this clonotype with a few counts. The rearrangement links TRBV5-1 to TRBJ1-1; 10 bases fit TRBD1. The V gene's germline CDR1 is SGHRS and CDR2 YFSETQ. The V gene end was trimmed by 3 bases and the J gene end by 6 bases; junction bases not matched to a gene: 8. The CDR3 is 15 residues long. The CDR3 DNA sequence: TGCGCCAGCAGCTGGCTGACAGGGGGCTCCGCTGAAGCTTTCTTT. Amino acids: CASSWLTGGSAEAFF.

This clonotype was observed a few times. The chain has TRBV7-2 and TRBJ2-3; no definite D call. Germline V gives CDR1 SGHTA, CDR2 FQGNSA. Trimming removed 9 bases from V and 2 bases from J, with 9 bases in between. The CDR3 covers 12 residues. CDR3 sequence (DNA): TGTGCCAGGAGACTGTACACAGATACGCAGTATTTT. This gives the protein CARRLYTDTQYF.

The rearrangement links TRBV7-2 to TRBJ2-5; D is unresolved. CDR1 and CDR2 from the germline V gene are SGHTA and FQGNSA. V gave up 5 bases and J gave up 5 bases, with 9 bases separating them. This CDR3 region has 12 residues. For the CDR3, the DNA is TGTGCCAGCAGCATCCTCATGGAGACCCAGTACTTC. Translated: CASSILMETQYF.

A few counts support this clonotype. The chain employs TRBV20-1 and TRBJ1-1, with 8 bases matching TRBD1. V gave up 6 bases and J gave up 11 bases; unmatched junction bases: 11. The germline V gene encodes CDR1 DFQATT and CDR2 SNEGSKA (reference sequence). The CDR3 spans 12 residues. This CDR3 reads CSALSGGVGAFF. DNA for the CDR3: TGCAGTGCGCTTTCAGGGGGCGTAGGGGCTTTCTTT.

This clonotype was picked up many times. CDR3 nucleotides: TGTGCCATCAGCTTTAACCCAGGGTTAGCCGGGGAGCTGTTTTTT. The encoded protein is CAISFNPGLAGELFF. The chain employs TRBV10-3 and TRBJ2-2; perhaps TRBD1 as D (5 bases). Looked up from germline, CDR1 is ENHRY and CDR2 is SYGVKD. This CDR3 contains 15 residues. The ends were cut back, 6 bases at V and 6 bases at J, with 17 bases in the middle.

About this clonotype: Possible read error: a much larger clone is one base away. This sequence joins TRBV7-6 and TRBJ2-7; 7 bases align to TRBD1. There are 13 residues in the CDR3. In germline, CDR1 is SGHVS, CDR2 FNYEAQ. The CDR3 loop reads CPSSLGTDYEQYF. CDR3 nucleotides: TGTCCCAGCAGCTTAGGGACAGACTACGAGCAGTACTTC.

The table lists this clonotype with a few counts. This chain connects TRBV10-3 to TRBJ1-3, with unresolved D. Trimming left V 6 bases short and J 1 base short, with 10 bases between. Per the germline V gene, CDR1 is ENHRY and CDR2 is SYGVKD. The CDR3 loop spans 14 amino acids. The DNA of the CDR3 is TGTGCCATCAGCAACAGTCCTTCTGGAAACACCATATATTTT. This gives the protein CAISNSPSGNTIYF.

The chain recombines TRBV4-2 with TRBJ2-2; 7 nucleotides match TRBD1. There are 15 residues in the CDR3. Germline CDR1 reads LGHNA; CDR2 reads YNFKEQ. Trimming took 3 bases from V and 8 from J; bases not matched to a gene: 9. This CDR3 reads CASSHNPTGKGELFF. Written as DNA, the CDR3 is TGTGCCAGCAGCCATAACCCGACAGGGAAGGGGGAGCTGTTTTTT.

This clonotype has just a few counts. The rearrangement joins TRBV7-3 to TRBJ2-7, with a tentative D call TRBD1 (6 bases). The germline gives CDR1 SGHTA, CDR2 FQGTGA. Trimming left V 4 bases short and J 2 bases short, with 12 bases between. The CDR3 is 14 residues long. In nucleotides, the CDR3 is TGTGCCAGCAGCTCAGGACAGCTTCCCTACGAGCAGTACTTC. Protein: CASSSGQLPYEQYF.

The CDR3 bases are TGTGCCAGCAGCTTAATGGGGTCCCAGGATGAGCAGTTCTTC. As protein: CASSLMGSQDEQFF. The chain combines TRBV7-9 with TRBJ2-1; D is ambiguous. The V end was cut by 2 bases, the J end by 8 bases, with 13 bases between. Germline V CDR1 and CDR2: SEHNR, FQNEAQ (reference sequence). The CDR3 is made up of 14 amino acids.

The chain links TRBV7-2 to TRBJ1-1; D gene unclear. V lost 6 bases, J lost 7 bases, and 15 bases lay in between. The CDR3 is 13 amino acids. From germline, CDR1 is SGHTA and CDR2 FQGNSA. As DNA, the CDR3 is TGTGCCAGCAGTACGGGTAATGGAAATGAAGCTTTCTTT. This encodes CASSTGNGNEAFF.

This clonotype was observed at least ten times. The chain carries TRBV2 and TRBJ1-2; D remains ambiguous. Germline CDR1 SNHLY, CDR2 FYNNEI. V was cut by 4 bases and J by 4 bases, with 7 bases left in between. The CDR3 consists of 12 residues. CDR3 in DNA: TGTGCCAGCAGTGGTTCTCTCTATGGCTACACCTTC. Residues: CASSGSLYGYTF.

Many counts were recorded for this clonotype. The V and J genes are TRBV7-9 and TRBJ1-6; D gene unclear. CDR1 is SEHNR and CDR2 is FQNEAQ in the germline V gene (reference sequence). Trimming took off 4 bases at V and 0 bases at J, with 7 bases between the two ends. This CDR3 comprises 15 residues. The CDR3 protein is CASSSGSSYNSPLHF. The DNA for the CDR3 is TGTGCCAGCAGCTCGGGCAGCTCCTATAATTCACCCCTCCACTTT.

The chain recombines TRBV28 with TRBJ2-4; D unresolved. V was trimmed by 5 bases and J by 15 bases, leaving 14 bases between them. Per germline, CDR1 MDHEN and CDR2 SYDVKM. The CDR3 length is 11 residues. Here the CDR3 reads CASSPGYMRYF. CDR3 nucleotide sequence: TGTGCCAGCAGTCCTGGGTATATGAGGTACTTC.

This clonotype was picked up many times. This chain connects TRBV4-1 to TRBJ2-7, with D tentatively TRBD2 (5 bases). Germline CDR1 is MGHRA and CDR2 is YSYEKL. The CDR3 is made up of 13 amino acids. Trimming pared 3 bases from V and 0 bases from J, leaving 6 bases between. The CDR3 region has the DNA TGCGCCAGCAGCCAGGGGAGCTCCTACGAGCAGTACTTC. As protein: CASSQGSSYEQYF.

This clonotype was seen only a few times. This CDR3 is CASSPARGFNQPQHF. The CDR3 nucleotides read TGTGCCAGCAGCCCCGCAAGGGGATTCAATCAGCCCCAGCATTTT. V and J are TRBV7-2 and TRBJ1-5; possibly TRBD1 for D (5 bases). With 5 bases removed from V and 3 bases from J, the gap between germline ends came to 14 bases. Germline V CDR1 and CDR2: SGHTA, FQGNSA. The CDR3 runs 15 residues.

The rearrangement uses TRBV6-2 or TRBV6-3 and TRBJ1-2; D perhaps matches TRBD1 (5 bases). Germline V lookup: CDR1 MNHEY, CDR2 SVGEGT. Trimming stripped 10 bases from V and 4 bases from J, with 16 bases between. The CDR3 consists of 13 residues. The CDR3 sequence is CATSWRQSYGYTF. The CDR3, as DNA: TGTGCCACCTCCTGGCGACAGTCCTATGGCTACACCTTC.